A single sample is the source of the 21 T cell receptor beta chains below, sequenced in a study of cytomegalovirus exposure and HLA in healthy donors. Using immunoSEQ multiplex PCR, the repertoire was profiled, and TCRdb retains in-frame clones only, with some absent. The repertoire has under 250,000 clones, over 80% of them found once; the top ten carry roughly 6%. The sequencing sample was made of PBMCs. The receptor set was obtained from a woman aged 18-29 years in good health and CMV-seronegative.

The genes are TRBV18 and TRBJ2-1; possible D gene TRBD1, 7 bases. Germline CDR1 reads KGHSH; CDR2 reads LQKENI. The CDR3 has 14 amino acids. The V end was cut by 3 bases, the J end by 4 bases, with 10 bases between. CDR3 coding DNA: TGTGCCAGCTCACCGGGGGGACAGTACAATGAGCAGTTCTTC. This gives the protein CASSPGGQYNEQFF.

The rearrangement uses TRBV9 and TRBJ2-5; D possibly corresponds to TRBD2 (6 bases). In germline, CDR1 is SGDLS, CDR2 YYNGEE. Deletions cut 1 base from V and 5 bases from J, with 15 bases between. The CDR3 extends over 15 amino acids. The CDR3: CASSVNPGSVETQYF. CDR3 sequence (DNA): TGTGCCAGCAGCGTAAATCCCGGGAGCGTGGAGACCCAGTACTTC.

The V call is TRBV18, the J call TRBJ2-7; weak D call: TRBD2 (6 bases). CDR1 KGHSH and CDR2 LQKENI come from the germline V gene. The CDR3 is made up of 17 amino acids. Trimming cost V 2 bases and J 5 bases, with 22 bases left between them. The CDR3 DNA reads TGTGCCAGCTCACCAGTGGGAGGTCAGGGCGGATTCCACGAGCAGTACTTC. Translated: CASSPVGGQGGFHEQYF.

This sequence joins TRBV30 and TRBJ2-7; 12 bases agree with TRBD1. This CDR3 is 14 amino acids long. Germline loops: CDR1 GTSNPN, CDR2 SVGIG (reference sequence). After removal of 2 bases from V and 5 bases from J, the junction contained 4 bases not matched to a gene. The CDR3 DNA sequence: TGTGCCTGGAGTAAGGGACAGGGGGCAAACGAGCAGTACTTC. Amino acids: CAWSKGQGANEQYF. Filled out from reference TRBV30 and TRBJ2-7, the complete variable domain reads SQTIHQWPATLVQPVGSPLSLECTVEGTSNPNLYWYRQAAGRGLQLLFYSVGIGQISSEVPQNLSASRPQDRQFILSSKKLLLSDSGFYLCAWSKGQGANEQYFGPGTRLTVT.

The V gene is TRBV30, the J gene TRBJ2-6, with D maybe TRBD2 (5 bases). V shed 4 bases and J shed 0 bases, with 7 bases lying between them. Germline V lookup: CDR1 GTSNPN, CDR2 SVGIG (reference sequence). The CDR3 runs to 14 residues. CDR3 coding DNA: TGTGCCTGGAATGAGGGCTCTGGGGCCAACGTCCTGACTTTC. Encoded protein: CAWNEGSGANVLTF.

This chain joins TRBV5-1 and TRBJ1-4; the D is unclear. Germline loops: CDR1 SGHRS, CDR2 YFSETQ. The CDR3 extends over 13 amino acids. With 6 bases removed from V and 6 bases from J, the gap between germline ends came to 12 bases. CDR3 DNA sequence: TGCGCCAGCAACTCACTCGAAGATGAAAAACTGTTTTTT. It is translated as CASNSLEDEKLFF.

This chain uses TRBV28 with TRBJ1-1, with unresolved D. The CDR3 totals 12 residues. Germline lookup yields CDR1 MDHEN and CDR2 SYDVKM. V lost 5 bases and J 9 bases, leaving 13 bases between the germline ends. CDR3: CASSPNWIQAFF. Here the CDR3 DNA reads TGTGCCAGCAGTCCCAACTGGATTCAAGCTTTCTTT.

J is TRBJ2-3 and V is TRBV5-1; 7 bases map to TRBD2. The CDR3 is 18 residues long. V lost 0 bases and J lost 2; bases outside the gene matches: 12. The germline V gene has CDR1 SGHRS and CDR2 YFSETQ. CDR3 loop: CASSLARFGGTYTDTQYF. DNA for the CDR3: TGCGCCAGCAGCTTGGCCCGCTTCGGGGGGACCTACACAGATACGCAGTATTTT.

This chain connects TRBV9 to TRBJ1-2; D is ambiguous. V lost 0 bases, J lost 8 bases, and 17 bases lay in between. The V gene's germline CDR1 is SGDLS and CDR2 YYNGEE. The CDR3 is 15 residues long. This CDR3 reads CASSVASGLGRGYTF. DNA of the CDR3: TGTGCCAGCAGCGTAGCCAGTGGGCTGGGAAGAGGCTACACCTTC. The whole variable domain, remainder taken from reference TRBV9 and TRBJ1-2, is DSGVTQTPKHLITATGQRVTLRCSPRSGDLSVYWYQQSLDQGLQFLIQYYNGEERAKGNILERFSAQQFPDLHSELNLSSLELGDSALYFCASSVASGLGRGYTFGSGTRLTVV.

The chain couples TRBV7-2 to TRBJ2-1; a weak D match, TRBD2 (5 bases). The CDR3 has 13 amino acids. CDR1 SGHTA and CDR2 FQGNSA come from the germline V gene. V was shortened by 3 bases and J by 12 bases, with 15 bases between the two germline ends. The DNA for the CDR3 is TGTGCCAGCAGCTTGACTACCATTAGCGCGCAGTTCTTC. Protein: CASSLTTISAQFF.

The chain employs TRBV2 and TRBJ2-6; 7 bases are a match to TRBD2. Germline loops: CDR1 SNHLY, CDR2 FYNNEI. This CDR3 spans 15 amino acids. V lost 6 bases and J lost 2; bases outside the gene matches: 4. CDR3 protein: CASSWGGTGANVLTF. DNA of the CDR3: TGTGCCAGCAGCTGGGGAGGGACTGGGGCCAACGTCCTGACTTTC.

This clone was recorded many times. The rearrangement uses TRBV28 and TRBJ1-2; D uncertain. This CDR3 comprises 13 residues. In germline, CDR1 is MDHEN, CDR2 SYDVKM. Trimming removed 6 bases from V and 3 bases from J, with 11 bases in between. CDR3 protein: CASSPDIYYGYTF. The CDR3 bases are TGTGCCAGCAGCCCCGACATTTACTATGGCTACACCTTC.

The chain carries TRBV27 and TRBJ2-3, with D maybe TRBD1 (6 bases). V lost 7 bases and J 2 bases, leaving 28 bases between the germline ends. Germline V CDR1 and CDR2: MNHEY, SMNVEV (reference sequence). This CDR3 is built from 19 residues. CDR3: CASTEISPAAGVSTDTQYF. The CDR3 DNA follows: TGTGCCAGCACCGAAATATCCCCTGCCGCAGGGGTGTCCACAGATACGCAGTATTTT.

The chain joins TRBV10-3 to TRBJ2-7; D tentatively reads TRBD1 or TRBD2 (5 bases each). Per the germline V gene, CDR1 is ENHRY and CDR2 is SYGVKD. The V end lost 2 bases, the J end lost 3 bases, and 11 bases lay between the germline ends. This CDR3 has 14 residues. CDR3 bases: TGTGCCATCAGTGAGGGGGACGCCTTCTACGAGCAGTACTTC. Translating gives CAISEGDAFYEQYF.

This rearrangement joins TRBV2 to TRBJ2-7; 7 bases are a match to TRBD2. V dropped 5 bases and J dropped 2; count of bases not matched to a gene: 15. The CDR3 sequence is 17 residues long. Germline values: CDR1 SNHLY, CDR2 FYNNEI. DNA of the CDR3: TGTGCCAGCAGTTTCCTGACTAGCTCCAGTACCACCTACGAGCAGTACTTC. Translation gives CASSFLTSSSTTYEQYF.

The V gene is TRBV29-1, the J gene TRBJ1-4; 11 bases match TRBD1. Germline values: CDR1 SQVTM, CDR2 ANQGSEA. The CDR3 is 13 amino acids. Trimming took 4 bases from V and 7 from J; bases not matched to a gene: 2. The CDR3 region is CSVGGTGGEKLFF. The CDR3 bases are TGCAGCGTTGGAGGGACAGGGGGTGAAAAACTGTTTTTT.

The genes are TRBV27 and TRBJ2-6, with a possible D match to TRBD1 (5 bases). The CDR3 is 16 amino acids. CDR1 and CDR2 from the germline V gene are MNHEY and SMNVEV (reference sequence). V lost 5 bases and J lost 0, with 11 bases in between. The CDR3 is CASSPRQLSGANVLTF. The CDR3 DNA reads TGTGCCAGCAGTCCCCGACAGCTCTCTGGGGCCAACGTCCTGACTTTC. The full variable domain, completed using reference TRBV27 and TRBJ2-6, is EAQVTQNPRYLITVTGKKLTVTCSQNMNHEYMSWYRQDPGLGLRQIYYSMNVEVTDKGDVPEGYKVSRKEKRNFPLILESPSPNQTSLYFCASSPRQLSGANVLTFGAGSRLTVL.

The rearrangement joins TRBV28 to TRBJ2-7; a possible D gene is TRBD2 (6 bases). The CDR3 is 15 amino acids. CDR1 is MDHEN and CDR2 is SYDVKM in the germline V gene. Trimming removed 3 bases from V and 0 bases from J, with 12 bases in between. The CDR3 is CASSFGTFPSYEQYF. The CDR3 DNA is TGTGCCAGCAGTTTCGGGACTTTCCCCTCCTACGAGCAGTACTTC.

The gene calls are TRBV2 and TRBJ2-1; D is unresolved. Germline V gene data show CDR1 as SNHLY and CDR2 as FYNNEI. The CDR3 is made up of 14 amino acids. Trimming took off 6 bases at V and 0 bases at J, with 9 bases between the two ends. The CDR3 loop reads CASREPSSYNEQFF. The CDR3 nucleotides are TGTGCCAGCAGAGAACCGAGCTCCTACAATGAGCAGTTCTTC.

CDR3 coding DNA: TGTGCCAGCTCAGACAGCCTCCAAGAGACCCAGTACTTC. Its protein product is CASSDSLQETQYF. This sequence joins TRBV18 and TRBJ2-5, with D possibly being TRBD1 (5 bases). Germline CDR1 is KGHSH and CDR2 is LQKENI. Trimming pared 5 bases from V and 1 base from J, leaving 8 bases between. The length of the CDR3 is 13 residues.

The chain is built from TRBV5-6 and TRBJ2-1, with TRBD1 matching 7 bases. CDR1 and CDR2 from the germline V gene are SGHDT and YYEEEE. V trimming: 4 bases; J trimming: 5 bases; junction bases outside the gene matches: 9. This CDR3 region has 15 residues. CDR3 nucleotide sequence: TGTGCCAGCAGCCCTGGGACAGCTACGGACAATGAGCAGTTCTTC. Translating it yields CASSPGTATDNEQFF.